This T cell receptor beta chain was recorded in a study of CXCR3-negative and CXCR3-positive naive CD8 T cells. Study-wide results and limits: The study found comparably high diversity in both naive subsets and much lower diversity in memory CD8+ cells. Naive cells, whether CXCR3-negative or CXCR3-positive, had similar TRBV-TRBJ usage, while memory cells differed.

This CDR3 is built from 13 residues. CDR1 is LNHNV and CDR2 is YYDKDF in the germline V gene (reference sequence). Turning to this clonotype: Its antigen is still unknown.

Through 5' RACE with UMI labels, the TRB cDNA libraries were prepared. Following a re-call of the 5' RACE reads, TCRdb has one entry per CDR3 protein and lacks DNA. The listing records 5,000 to 6,000 distinct CDR3 sequences. This rearrangement joins TRBV15 to TRBJ1-2. The sequenced sample was naive CXCR3- CD8+ T cells from blood. Subset denoted: CD45RO-CCR7+CD27+CD95- naive CD8+ T cells lacking CXCR3 (TNR3-). This TCR derives from a human donor in good health. Some clones in this sample may be carry-over from other donors' samples. This CDR3 is CATSGGGDYGYTF.